This TCR beta chain stems from a study of cytomegalovirus exposure and HLA in healthy donors. Study-wide results and limits: The availability of immune exposure information extended only to CMV serostatus.

In regard to this clone: The antigen is unknown.

The CDR3 length is 13 residues. The V end lost 4 bases, the J end lost 7 bases, and 13 bases lay between the germline ends. Germline assignment: CDR1 MNHEY and CDR2 SVGAGI. Amplification used 60 Vbeta primers and 13 Jbeta primers. TCRdb's copy holds only in-frame clones and misses some; the assay was immunoSEQ multiplex PCR. This sample has about 200,000 clones, with 82% found just once. This chain links TRBV6-5 with TRBJ1-2; D gene ambiguous. The sequence came from a boy between 2 and 10 years old in good health and CMV-seronegative. The sequenced material came from PBMCs. The CDR3 DNA sequence: TGTGCCAGCAGTTGGAGGGCGGCGGGTGGCTACACCTTC. This translates into CASSWRAAGGYTF.